What follows is one TCR beta chain and its context. Its antigen is unknown. The junction and the germline gene differ at one end; a read error may be behind it. The source of the sample is a study of cytomegalovirus exposure and HLA in healthy donors (dated 2017 in TCRdb). Turning to the overall study: A later analysis indicated that the roughly 130 validation repertoires were generated on the platform also employed for the approximately 690 repertoires of the first cohort. The study aimed to test whether signatures of past pathogen exposure could be identified by cataloging public T cell receptors. A separate validation cohort of over a hundred different subjects was used in addition to the roughly 640-subject first cohort. The study combined high-throughput TCR immunosequencing, statistical association of individual TCRs with disease status, and machine learning to predict cytomegalovirus infection status.

Study-wide findings and limitations: Across donors, most TCR sequences were observed very rarely, whereas some public TCRs were present in many individuals. All 110 or so repertoires were used to score co-occurrence in the validation cohort in a later analysis, because that analysis had no HLA typing for the cohort. The study gave a list of some 150 TCR beta chains associated with cytomegalovirus. Three of the identified cytomegalovirus-associated TCR beta chains were confirmed in vitro to be specific for cytomegalovirus antigens. Of the cluster scores, approximately 95% were above 0 in a later analysis, which found that TCRs clustered in the first cohort also tended to co-occur in the approximately 110 validation repertoires. Cytomegalovirus status was reported to be diagnosed by the classifier with high specificity and sensitivity in both the original and validation cohorts. It was suggested by the authors that the approach could potentially be generalized to other disease states and immunological phenotypes.

Library preparation used the immunoSEQ multiplex PCR assay. In the paper's pipeline: A statistical classification framework was built to diagnose cytomegalovirus status from the catalog of TCR beta chain sequences. Imported from immuneACCESS, the table was reduced by TCRdb to in-frame sequences with V and J called. These copies leave out some clones; in studies compared against another copy, an unresolved V gene accounts for under half, and the cause of the remainder is not known. The DNA was the basis for D and trimming; V, J and clone size are from that table. The table for this sample lists over 65,000 clones; 94% of them were counted only once. Of the sample, about 2.1% falls within the top ten clones. The CDR3 runs 13 residues from the cysteine to the phenylalanine. The only DNA kept is the CDR3, 39 bases in frame from the first base. CDR1 SQVTM and CDR2 ANQGSEA are derived from the germline V gene.

The donors were included in the validation cohort of 100 to 150 subjects, a group kept apart from the roughly 610-subject first cohort. The TCR was taken from a young woman in good health and CMV-seropositive. Recombination connected TRBV29-1 to TRBJ1-1; a tentative D call is TRBD1 (6 bases match). Sequences were obtained from PBMCs. The CDR3 loop reads CSVEGGVNTEAFF. DNA sequence: TGCAGCGTCGAAGGGGGGGTAAATACTGAAGCTTTCTTT.